The next 22 T cell receptor beta chains were all read from a single sample in a study of blood T cells in healthy people across ages. Primed by a sample-barcoded 5' primer and a J-beta primer mix, a second PCR proceeded for 7 to 11 cycles. TCRdb re-derived calls from the 5' RACE reads in MiXCR, one entry per CDR3 protein. The sample carries around 800,000 distinct CDR3 sequences, 50% to 65% recorded once. Material: blood. The receptor source for this set is a man older than 75 in good health.

The CDR3 is CAISRLAGVSYEQYF. DNA for the CDR3: TGTGCCATCAGTCGACTAGCGGGAGTATCCTACGAGCAGTACTTC. This chain uses TRBV10-3 with TRBJ2-7; 12 nucleotides line up with TRBD2. CDR1 is ENHRY and CDR2 is SYGVKD in the germline V gene. This CDR3 region has 15 residues. Germline trimming cut 5 bases from V and 1 base from J; bases unmatched to any gene: 3.

This clonotype turned up a few times. This rearrangement joins TRBV5-1 to TRBJ2-5; 7 positions agree with TRBD1. The V gene end was trimmed by 4 bases and the J gene end by 7 bases; junction bases not matched to a gene: 7. The CDR3 spans 13 residues. Germline CDR1 SGHRS, CDR2 YFSETQ. This CDR3 is CASSGDRGGTQYF. In DNA, the CDR3 is TGCGCCAGCAGCGGGGACAGAGGGGGGACCCAGTACTTC.

V and J are TRBV27 and TRBJ2-5; the D call may be TRBD1 or TRBD2 (6 bases each). The J call is doubtful: the DNA matches TRBJ2-7 better. Germline CDR1 and CDR2: MNHEY and SMNVEV (reference sequence). This CDR3 has 13 amino acids. The CDR3 region is CASTPDGGHEQYF. The CDR3 coding sequence is TGTGCCAGCACCCCCGACGGGGGCCACGAGCAGTACTTC.

The chain joins TRBV28 to TRBJ2-1; D not resolved. From germline, CDR1 is MDHEN and CDR2 SYDVKM. The V end lost 7 bases, the J end lost 2 bases, and 12 bases lay between the germline ends. The CDR3 contains 14 residues. The CDR3 protein is CASTRTSAYNEQFF. CDR3 DNA sequence: TGTGCCAGCACCCGTACGAGCGCCTACAATGAGCAGTTCTTC. Supplemented by reference TRBV28 and TRBJ2-1, the full variable domain reads DVKVTQSSRYLVKRTGEKVFLECVQDMDHENMFWYRQDPGLGLRLIYFSYDVKMKEKGDIPEGYSVSREKKERFSLILESASTNQTSMYLCASTRTSAYNEQFFGPGTRLTVL.

This rearrangement joins TRBV3-1 to TRBJ2-1; TRBD2 matches at 10 bases. This CDR3 is 16 amino acids long. Looked up from germline, CDR1 is LGHDT and CDR2 is YNNKEL (reference sequence). V gave up 1 base and J gave up 7 bases; unmatched junction bases: 7. The CDR3 nucleotides read TGTGCCAGCAGCCAAGTCGTAGCGGGAGGCGGAAATGAGCAGTTCTTC. Translation gives CASSQVVAGGGNEQFF.

This clonotype was counted once. The chain has TRBV5-1 and TRBJ2-4; TRBD2 is a possible D gene (6 bases). The J call is in doubt because the DNA end fits TRBJ2-7 better. This CDR3 spans 14 amino acids. Germline lookup yields CDR1 SGHRS and CDR2 YFSETQ. The CDR3 DNA sequence: TGCGCCAGCTCCCGGGGGTCCCTTGCCTACGAGCAGTACTTC. Protein: CASSRGSLAYEQYF.

This chain links TRBV5-1 with TRBJ2-5; weak D call: TRBD2 (5 bases). The J call may be wrong; the DNA end is better matched by TRBJ2-7. CDR3 length: 13 residues. Germline values: CDR1 SGHRS, CDR2 YFSETQ. The CDR3 region has the DNA TGCGCCAGCAGCCCCTGGGGAGACTACGAGCAGTACTTC. It translates to CASSPWGDYEQYF.

The sample holds a few counts of this clonotype. V is TRBV20-1 and J is TRBJ2-1; the match to TRBD2 covers 14 bases. The germline V gene encodes CDR1 DFQATT and CDR2 SNEGSKA (reference sequence). This CDR3 comprises 16 residues. V shed 1 base, J shed 9 bases, and the junction held 8 bases outside the gene matches. CDR3 residues: CSARAAGTSGSTEQFF. The CDR3 nucleotides are TGCAGTGCTAGAGCAGCCGGGACTAGCGGGAGTACTGAGCAGTTCTTC.

This rearrangement joins TRBV27 to TRBJ1-5, with 7 positions matching TRBD1. Germline V gene sequence: CDR1 MNHEY, CDR2 SMNVEV (reference sequence). V trimming: 5 bases; J trimming: 5 bases; junction bases outside the gene matches: 9. There are 15 residues in the CDR3. Here the CDR3 reads CASSNRGRGYQPQHF. CDR3 bases: TGTGCCAGCAGTAACAGGGGAAGGGGATATCAGCCCCAGCATTTT.

There are a few counts of this clonotype. The V call is TRBV12-3 or TRBV12-4, the J call TRBJ2-7; D is unresolved. This CDR3 has 11 amino acids. V dropped 3 bases and J dropped 6 bases, with 6 bases sitting between them. The CDR3 DNA reads TGTGCCAGCAGTTTTCTGTTCGAGCAGTACTTC. This encodes CASSFLFEQYF.

This clonotype has a handful of counts. V usage is TRBV27 and J usage is TRBJ2-3; 14 bases line up with TRBD2. CDR3 length: 19 residues. V was pared by 7 bases and J by 0 bases, with 12 bases of the junction left unmatched. Germline lookup yields CDR1 MNHEY and CDR2 SMNVEV (reference sequence). CDR3 in DNA: TGTGCCAGCACCATGGGCCGACTAGCGGGAGGGCCCAGCACAGATACGCAGTATTTT. Translating gives CASTMGRLAGGPSTDTQYF.

The table lists this clonotype with a few counts. The chain carries TRBV4-2 and TRBJ2-3, with D unclear. The CDR3 consists of 13 residues. Germline loops: CDR1 LGHNA, CDR2 YNFKEQ. The germline V and J ends were trimmed by 4 bases and 3 bases, with 8 bases remaining between them. The CDR3 bases are TGTGCCAGCAGCCGGCTAGTTACAGATACGCAGTATTTT. This encodes CASSRLVTDTQYF.

V and J are TRBV6-5 and TRBJ1-5, with D perhaps TRBD1 (6 bases). This CDR3 spans 15 amino acids. Germline V CDR1 and CDR2: MNHEY, SVGAGI. V was clipped by 5 bases and J by 3 bases, with 14 bases between them. The CDR3: CASSRRGHTNQPQHF. The CDR3 region has the DNA TGTGCCAGCAGTCGAAGGGGACATACCAATCAGCCCCAGCATTTT.

This clonotype was counted once. The chain recombines TRBV6-1 with TRBJ1-2; D gene unclear. The CDR3 extends over 12 amino acids. V was clipped by 2 bases and J by 7 bases, with 8 bases between them. Germline-derived CDR1 and CDR2 are MNHNS and SASEGT. The CDR3 DNA follows: TGTGCCAGCAGTGAATTCGTACCTGGCTACACCTTC. Amino acid sequence: CASSEFVPGYTF.

This clonotype was counted a few times. This sequence joins TRBV7-2 and TRBJ2-5; weak D call: TRBD2 (5 bases). The J call may be incorrect, as the DNA end agrees better with TRBJ2-7. The germline CDR1 and CDR2 sequences are SGHTA and FQGNSA. CDR3 length: 15 amino acids. The CDR3, as DNA: TGTGCCAGCAGCTTAGATGGGAGTTTAGGATTCGAGCAGTACTTC. It is translated as CASSLDGSLGFEQYF.

This rearrangement joins TRBV18 to TRBJ2-5; TRBD2 matches 11 bases. Germline-derived CDR1 and CDR2 are KGHSH and LQKENI. This CDR3 has 16 amino acids. The J segment lost 2 bases and the V segment lost 4 bases, leaving 6 bases of the junction unmatched. The CDR3 sequence is CASSLRTSGLQETQYF. In nucleotides, the CDR3 is TGTGCCAGCTCACTCCGGACTAGCGGGTTACAAGAGACCCAGTACTTC. The full variable domain, with the rest looked up from reference TRBV18 and TRBJ2-5, is NAGVMQNPRHLVRRRGQEARLRCSPMKGHSHVYWYRQLPEEGLKFMVYLQKENIIDESGMPKERFSAEFPKEGPSILRIQQVVRGDSAAYFCASSLRTSGLQETQYFGPGTRLLVL.

This clonotype turned up a few times. V gene TRBV3-1 combines with J gene TRBJ2-5; tentatively, D is TRBD1 (6 bases). V dropped 4 bases and J dropped 1 base, with 13 bases sitting between them. CDR1 and CDR2 (germline): LGHDT, YNNKEL (reference sequence). The CDR3 consists of 15 residues. The DNA for the CDR3 is TGTGCCAGCAGCCCTCGTGACAGGCGCCAAGAGACCCAGTACTTC. This gives the protein CASSPRDRRQETQYF.

The chain recombines TRBV25-1 with TRBJ2-5; 8 positions match TRBD1. This CDR3 region has 16 residues. V lost 2 bases, J lost 4 bases, and 9 bases stayed unmatched. Germline CDR1 reads MGHDK; CDR2 reads SYGVNS. CDR3 residues: CASSESRGLLRETQYF. Written as DNA, the CDR3 is TGTGCCAGCAGTGAAAGCAGGGGGCTCTTGAGAGAGACCCAGTACTTC.

The rearrangement links TRBV6-5 to TRBJ1-4; a possible D gene is TRBD1 (6 bases). Germline CDR1 is MNHEY and CDR2 is SVGAGI. The CDR3 loop spans 16 amino acids. Trimming removed 6 bases from V and 1 base from J, with 15 bases in between. The CDR3: CASSRGQPLTNEKLFF. CDR3 DNA sequence: TGTGCCAGCAGCCGCGGACAGCCTTTAACTAATGAAAAACTGTTTTTT.

The chain uses TRBV2 and TRBJ2-7, with D unclear. The V gene's germline CDR1 is SNHLY and CDR2 FYNNEI. This CDR3 has 13 amino acids. Trimming took 2 bases from V and 3 from J, leaving 8 bases between them. CDR3 loop: CASSESLFYEQYF. The CDR3 coding sequence is TGTGCCAGCAGTGAATCTCTCTTCTACGAGCAGTACTTC.

J is TRBJ2-4 and V is TRBV27; possibly TRBD1 for D (5 bases). The assigned J gene may be wrong: the sequence end matches TRBJ2-7 better. The CDR3 loop spans 16 amino acids. Germline values: CDR1 MNHEY, CDR2 SMNVEV (reference sequence). The CDR3 sequence: CASSLLGLPETYEQYF. CDR3 bases: TGTGCCAGCAGTTTATTGGGGCTGCCAGAAACATACGAGCAGTACTTC.

This clonotype was seen more than once but under ten times. The chain recombines TRBV3-1 with TRBJ2-3; TRBD2 might be the D (5 bases). V was shortened by 1 base and J by 0 bases, with 11 bases between the two germline ends. This CDR3 is 16 amino acids long. Germline CDR1 LGHDT, CDR2 YNNKEL (reference sequence). The CDR3 nucleotides are TGTGCCAGCAGCCAAGTAATGGGAGTGAGCACAGATACGCAGTATTTT. It translates to CASSQVMGVSTDTQYF.